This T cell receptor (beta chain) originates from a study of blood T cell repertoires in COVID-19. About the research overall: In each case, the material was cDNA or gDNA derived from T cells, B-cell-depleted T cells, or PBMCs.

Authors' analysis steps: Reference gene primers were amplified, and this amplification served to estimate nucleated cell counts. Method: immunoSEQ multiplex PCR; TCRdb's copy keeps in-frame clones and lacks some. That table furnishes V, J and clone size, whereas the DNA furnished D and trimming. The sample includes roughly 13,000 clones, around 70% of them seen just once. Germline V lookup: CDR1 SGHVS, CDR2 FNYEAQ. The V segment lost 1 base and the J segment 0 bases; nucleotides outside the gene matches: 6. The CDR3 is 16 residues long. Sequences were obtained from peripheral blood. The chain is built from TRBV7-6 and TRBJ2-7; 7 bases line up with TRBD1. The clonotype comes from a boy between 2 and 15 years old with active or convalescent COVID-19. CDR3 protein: CASSLGVGTVSYEQYF. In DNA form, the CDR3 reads TGTGCCAGCAGCTTAGGTGTAGGGACAGTCTCCTACGAGCAGTACTTC.